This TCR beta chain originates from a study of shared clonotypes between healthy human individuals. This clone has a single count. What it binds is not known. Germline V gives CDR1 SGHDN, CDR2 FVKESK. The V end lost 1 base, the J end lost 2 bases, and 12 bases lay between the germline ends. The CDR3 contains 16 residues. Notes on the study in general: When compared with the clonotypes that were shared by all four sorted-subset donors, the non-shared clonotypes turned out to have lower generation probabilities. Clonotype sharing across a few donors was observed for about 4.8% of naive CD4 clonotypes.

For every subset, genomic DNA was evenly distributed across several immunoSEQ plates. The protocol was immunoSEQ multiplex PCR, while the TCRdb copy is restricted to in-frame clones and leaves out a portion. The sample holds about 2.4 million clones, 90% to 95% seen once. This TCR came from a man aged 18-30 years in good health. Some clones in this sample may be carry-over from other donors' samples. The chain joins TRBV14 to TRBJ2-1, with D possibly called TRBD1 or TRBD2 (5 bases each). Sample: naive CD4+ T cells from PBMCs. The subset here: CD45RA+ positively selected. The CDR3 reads CASSQGPGRTYNEQFF. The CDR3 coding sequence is TGTGCCAGCAGCCAAGGACCGGGACGGACCTACAATGAGCAGTTCTTC. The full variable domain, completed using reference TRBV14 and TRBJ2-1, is EAGVTQFPSHSVIEKGQTVTLRCDPISGHDNLYWYRRVMGKEIKFLLHFVKESKQDESGMPNNRFLAERTGGTYSTLKVQPAELEDSGVYFCASSQGPGRTYNEQFFGPGTRLTVL.